This T cell receptor beta chain was observed in a study of blood T cell repertoires in COVID-19. Study overall: Whether acute or convalescent, the COVID-19 samples came from the United States, Italy and Spain. T cells, B-cell-depleted T cells, or PBMCs provided the cDNA or gDNA that served as material.

Original methodology: Amplification of reference gene primers provided the estimated nucleated cell counts. Measured with immunoSEQ multiplex PCR; TCRdb has only the in-frame clones, and not every one. V, J and clone size were drawn from that table, and D and trimming were deduced from the DNA. The sample has 190,000 or so clones, approximately 79% seen once. Trimming removed 3 bases from V and 5 bases from J; junction bases left unmatched: 9. CDR1 is SEHNR, CDR2 FQNEAQ, per germline (reference sequence). The CDR3 is 16 amino acids. The sequencing input was peripheral blood. This TCR came from a man aged 50-60 years who had recovered from COVID-19. J is TRBJ2-2 and V is TRBV7-9, with 7 bases matching TRBD1. The CDR3: CASSFSWDSGTGELFF. The CDR3 DNA reads as TGTGCCAGCAGCTTTAGCTGGGACAGTGGTACCGGGGAGCTGTTTTTT.